The 30 T cell receptor beta chains below all came from one sample that was sequenced in a study of blood T cells in healthy people across ages. Using a J-beta primer mix together with a sample-barcoded 5' primer, a second PCR was run for about 6 to 11 cycles. TCRdb used MiXCR to reprocess the 5' RACE reads, holding one entry per CDR3 protein. The sample yields over 1,500,000 distinct CDR3 sequences, about 39% seen once. What was sequenced was blood. The receptors derive from a human donor in good health.

The chain combines TRBV29-1 with TRBJ2-1, with 9 bases matching TRBD2. From germline, CDR1 is SQVTM and CDR2 ANQGSEA. Germline trimming cut 6 bases from V and 0 bases from J; bases unmatched to any gene: 6. This CDR3 region has 15 residues. As DNA, the CDR3 is TGCAGCGTCAAGGGGCGGGGGGGCTCCTACAATGAGCAGTTCTTC. Amino acids: CSVKGRGGSYNEQFF.

Regarding this clonotype: Being one base from a much bigger clone, this may be a read error. The genes are TRBV7-6 and TRBJ2-1, with D unclear. Looked up from germline, CDR1 is SGHVS and CDR2 is FNYEAQ. The CDR3 contains 13 residues. CDR3 nucleotide sequence: TGTGCCAGCAACTTAAGGACCTACAATGAGCAGTTCTTC. It encodes CASNLRTYNEQFF.

The chain couples TRBV12-3 or TRBV12-4 to TRBJ1-3; D is perhaps TRBD1 (6 bases). The CDR3 sequence is 15 residues long. V gave up 6 bases and J gave up 0 bases, with 12 bases separating them. The chain's CDR3 is CASRPRGSSGNTIYF. CDR3 nucleotide sequence: TGTGCCAGCAGACCCAGGGGTAGCTCTGGAAACACCATATATTTT.

This clonotype was counted a few times. The chain carries TRBV5-4 and TRBJ1-2; no definite D call. V was clipped by 10 bases and J by 3 bases, with 22 bases between them. The CDR3 has 15 amino acids. Germline V CDR1 and CDR2: SGHNT, YYREEE (reference sequence). CDR3 in amino acids: CAQSHRSGEHYGYTF. CDR3 DNA: TGTGCCCAATCCCATAGGTCGGGTGAGCACTATGGCTACACCTTC.

This rearrangement joins TRBV6-1 to TRBJ1-2; 9 bases match TRBD1. The germline V gene encodes CDR1 MNHNS and CDR2 SASEGT. CDR3 size: 15 residues. The trim removed 5 bases at V and 5 bases at J, leaving 9 bases unmatched. CDR3 bases: TGTGCCAGCAGTAACACAGGGGGCGAGACGTATGGCTACACCTTC. Translating gives CASSNTGGETYGYTF.

This clonotype was seen many times. The chain recombines TRBV29-1 with TRBJ2-5; the match to TRBD1 covers 7 bases. V gave up 5 bases and J gave up 11 bases; unmatched junction bases: 11. This CDR3 spans 12 amino acids. The germline CDR1 and CDR2 sequences are SQVTM and ANQGSEA. CDR3 nucleotide sequence: TGCAGCGTTTTCCAGGGGGACACAGAGCAGTACTTC. Protein sequence: CSVFQGDTEQYF.

This clonotype was recorded only once. The rearrangement joins TRBV5-1 to TRBJ2-3; D is undetermined. This CDR3 comprises 15 residues. Trimming stripped 2 bases from V and 2 bases from J, with 12 bases between. The germline CDR1 and CDR2 sequences are SGHRS and YFSETQ. CDR3 DNA: TGCGCCAGCAGCTTAACCCTAGGAGCCACAGATACGCAGTATTTT. Protein: CASSLTLGATDTQYF.

This clonotype was counted only a few times. The CDR3 nucleotides read TGTGCCAGCAGCCAGAACAGGTGGTTGGGTGAGCAGTTCTTC. Translating gives CASSQNRWLGEQFF. This chain links TRBV4-2 with TRBJ2-1; perhaps TRBD1 as D (5 bases). The V end lost 3 bases, the J end lost 9 bases, and 15 bases lay between the germline ends. The CDR3 contains 14 residues. The germline gives CDR1 LGHNA, CDR2 YNFKEQ.

This clonotype was seen many times. V usage is TRBV9 and J usage is TRBJ1-4; D is uncertain. Trimming cost V 2 bases and J 0 bases, with 5 bases left between them. Germline loops: CDR1 SGDLS, CDR2 YYNGEE. The CDR3 is made up of 14 amino acids. In nucleotides, the CDR3 is TGTGCCAGCAGCGTCGGAGCAACTAATGAAAAACTGTTTTTT. Amino acids: CASSVGATNEKLFF.

This clonotype was detected a few times. V is TRBV10-3 and J is TRBJ1-6; 7 bases map to TRBD1. V trimming: 2 bases; J trimming: 6 bases; junction bases outside the gene matches: 1. The CDR3 contains 14 residues. Germline-derived CDR1 and CDR2 are ENHRY and SYGVKD. In DNA form, the CDR3 reads TGTGCCATCAGTGAGGACAGGGTTAATTCACCCCTCCACTTT. This sequence encodes CAISEDRVNSPLHF.

This clonotype showed up just a few times. The rearrangement joins TRBV9 to TRBJ2-1; D possibly corresponds to TRBD1 (7 bases). Germline lookup yields CDR1 SGDLS and CDR2 YYNGEE. The CDR3 sequence is 15 residues long. Trimming removed 0 bases at V and 6 bases at J, with 13 bases between. Here the CDR3 reads CASSVAQGGINEQFF. Written as DNA, the CDR3 is TGTGCCAGCAGCGTAGCCCAGGGGGGTATCAATGAGCAGTTCTTC.

This clonotype has just one count. The chain combines TRBV20-1 with TRBJ1-5; D is ambiguous. The CDR3 spans 16 residues. The ends were cut back, 2 bases at V and 5 bases at J, with 19 bases in the middle. CDR1 is DFQATT, CDR2 SNEGSKA, per germline (reference sequence). In nucleotides, the CDR3 is TGCAGTGCTAGAACCGCCCCGGCAAGAGGTGATCAGCCCCAGCATTTT. Encoded protein: CSARTAPARGDQPQHF.

This clonotype has just a few counts. The chain joins TRBV7-3 to TRBJ1-6, with TRBD1 matching 8 bases. This CDR3 has 14 amino acids. Germline-derived CDR1 and CDR2 are SGHTA and FQGTGA. J gave up 10 bases and V 5 bases, and 7 bases lay outside the gene matches. The CDR3 region has the DNA TGTGCCAGCAGCGAAACAGGGGGTGGGTCACCCCTCCACTTT. Translated, it gives CASSETGGGSPLHF.

J is TRBJ2-3 and V is TRBV28; 11 bases align to TRBD2. From germline, CDR1 is MDHEN and CDR2 SYDVKM. The CDR3 sequence is 15 residues long. V lost 3 bases to trimming and J lost 6 bases; unmatched junction nucleotides: 5. The CDR3 DNA sequence: TGTGCCAGCAGTTTTAGCGGGGGGGCATTCGATACGCAGTATTTT. It encodes CASSFSGGAFDTQYF. Full variable domain (remainder filled in from reference TRBV28 and TRBJ2-3): DVKVTQSSRYLVKRTGEKVFLECVQDMDHENMFWYRQDPGLGLRLIYFSYDVKMKEKGDIPEGYSVSREKKERFSLILESASTNQTSMYLCASSFSGGAFDTQYFGPGTRLTVL.

The chain joins TRBV28 to TRBJ2-3; 9 nucleotides agree with TRBD1. The J segment lost 4 bases and the V segment lost 8 bases, leaving 7 bases of the junction unmatched. The CDR3 extends over 14 amino acids. CDR1 is MDHEN, CDR2 SYDVKM, per germline. In DNA form, the CDR3 reads TGTGCCAGCTTCCATGGGACAGGGTCAGATACGCAGTATTTT. Its translation: CASFHGTGSDTQYF.

The V call is TRBV20-1, the J call TRBJ2-7; D is undetermined. The germline gives CDR1 DFQATT, CDR2 SNEGSKA (reference sequence). The CDR3 runs to 14 residues. Trimming stripped 1 base from V and 1 base from J, with 11 bases between. The CDR3 DNA is TGCAGTGCTAGAGTTGAGACTGCGTCCTACGAGCAGTACTTC. This translates into CSARVETASYEQYF.

This rearrangement joins TRBV2 to TRBJ2-1; 9 bases map to TRBD2. The CDR3 is 15 residues long. Germline loops: CDR1 SNHLY, CDR2 FYNNEI. V lost 2 bases, J lost 8 bases, and 7 bases stayed unmatched. The CDR3: CASSERSGGYDEQFF. CDR3 DNA sequence: TGTGCCAGCAGTGAAAGGAGCGGGGGGTACGATGAGCAGTTCTTC.

The chain recombines TRBV11-1 with TRBJ2-5, with D possibly TRBD2 on 6 matching bases. The CDR3 runs 15 residues. Trimming removed 2 bases at V and 0 bases at J, with 10 bases between. Looked up from germline, CDR1 is SGHAT and CDR2 is FQDESV (reference sequence). The CDR3 DNA reads as TGTGCCAGCAGCTTAATGGGCGGGGACCAAGAGACCCAGTACTTC. This translates into CASSLMGGDQETQYF. The complete variable domain, with remaining parts taken from reference TRBV11-1 and TRBJ2-5, reads EAEVAQSPRYKITEKSQAVAFWCDPISGHATLYWYRQILGQGPELLVQFQDESVVDDSQLPKDRFSAERLKGVDSTLKIQPAELGDSAMYLCASSLMGGDQETQYFGPGTRLLVL.

The chain is built from TRBV5-1 and TRBJ2-3; no clear D gene. The CDR3 covers 16 residues. CDR1 is SGHRS and CDR2 is YFSETQ in the germline V gene. Between the trimmed V and J ends, which lost 4 bases and 2 bases, there was a span of 17 bases. The CDR3 loop is CASSKRISSDTDTQYF. The DNA of the CDR3 is TGCGCCAGCAGCAAACGGATCAGCAGTGACACAGATACGCAGTATTTT.

The DNA for the CDR3 is TGTGCCAGCAGTGAGGCCAGAAAGGACTATGGCTACACCTTC. Translation: CASSEARKDYGYTF. The chain joins TRBV6-1 to TRBJ1-2; D gene ambiguous. The V gene's germline CDR1 is MNHNS and CDR2 SASEGT. Trimming removed 3 bases at V and 3 bases at J, with 11 bases between. The CDR3 consists of 14 residues.

J is TRBJ2-1 and V is TRBV20-1, with 8 bases identical to TRBD2. Germline lookup yields CDR1 DFQATT and CDR2 SNEGSKA (reference sequence). The V and J ends lost 3 bases and 7 bases, in that order; junction bases with no gene match: 17. The length of the CDR3 is 17 residues. The chain's CDR3 is CSARWTRGIAGRNEQFF. The CDR3 DNA is TGCAGTGCTAGGTGGACTAGAGGGATAGCGGGGAGGAATGAGCAGTTCTTC.

This chain links TRBV7-9 with TRBJ2-7, with D perhaps being TRBD1 or TRBD2 (5 bases each). The CDR3 contains 18 residues. Germline values: CDR1 SEHNR, CDR2 FQNEAQ (reference sequence). Trimming took 2 bases from V and 7 from J, leaving 27 bases between them. This CDR3 is CASSLFRGTNVPEGEQYF. The CDR3 DNA is TGTGCCAGCAGCTTATTTCGGGGCACCAACGTTCCCGAGGGGGAGCAGTACTTC. Combining the CDR3 with reference TRBV7-9 and TRBJ2-7 gives the whole variable domain DTGVSQNPRHKITKRGQNVTFRCDPISEHNRLYWYRQTLGQGPEFLTYFQNEAQLEKSRLLSDRFSAERPKGSFSTLEIQRTEQGDSAMYLCASSLFRGTNVPEGEQYFGPGTRLTVT.

J is TRBJ2-1 and V is TRBV6-2 or TRBV6-3; no clear D gene. Trimming shortened V by 5 bases and J by 4 bases, and 12 bases separated the two germline ends. Germline loops: CDR1 MNHEY, CDR2 SVGEGT. The CDR3 loop spans 14 amino acids. CDR3 loop: CASSRQARYNEQFF. Written as DNA, the CDR3 is TGTGCCAGCAGTCGCCAGGCTAGGTACAATGAGCAGTTCTTC.

Points on this clonotype: One end of the junction is discordant with germline, which a read error may explain. The chain uses TRBV20-1 and TRBJ1-4; D not certain. The CDR3 totals 11 residues. Germline CDR1 reads DFQATT; CDR2 reads SNEGSKA (reference sequence). CDR3 residues: CSVRNNEKRFF. The CDR3 bases are TGCAGTGTACGGAACAATGAAAAACGGTTTTTT.

This clonotype appeared a few times. The V call is TRBV5-1, the J call TRBJ2-4; 7 bases agree with TRBD1. The V gene's germline CDR1 is SGHRS and CDR2 YFSETQ. Trimming took 0 bases from V and 8 from J; bases not matched to a gene: 8. The CDR3 has 15 residues. In DNA, the CDR3 is TGCGCCAGCAGCTTGGCCCTGACAGGGTGGGACATTCAGTACTTC. Translation: CASSLALTGWDIQYF.

The genes are TRBV11-2 and TRBJ1-2, with D tentatively TRBD1 (5 bases). V was shortened by 5 bases and J by 5 bases, with 24 bases between the two germline ends. The CDR3 length is 17 residues. Germline V gives CDR1 SGHAT, CDR2 FQNNGV. The CDR3 is CASSHPLGGKGLYGYTF. The CDR3 nucleotides read TGTGCCAGCAGCCACCCTCTGGGAGGGAAGGGGCTTTATGGCTACACCTTC.

The chain is built from TRBV9 and TRBJ1-6; unclear D gene. The CDR3 is 13 residues long. Germline V gene data show CDR1 as SGDLS and CDR2 as YYNGEE. Trimming left V 3 bases short and J 10 bases short, with 11 bases between. CDR3 residues: CASSETPDSPLHF. CDR3 nucleotide sequence: TGTGCCAGCAGCGAAACTCCGGACTCACCCCTCCACTTT.

This chain links TRBV7-2 with TRBJ2-5, with 7 bases identical to TRBD1. Germline CDR1 and CDR2: SGHTA and FQGNSA. The CDR3 runs 14 residues. The V segment lost 6 bases and the J segment 2 bases; nucleotides outside the gene matches: 6. Written as DNA, the CDR3 is TGTGCCAGCAGGGTAACGGGACAGCAAGAGACCCAGTACTTC. Translated, it gives CASRVTGQQETQYF.

The chain combines TRBV20-1 with TRBJ2-7, with 9 bases aligning to TRBD1. The germline V gene has CDR1 DFQATT and CDR2 SNEGSKA (reference sequence). This CDR3 is built from 14 residues. V lost 1 base, J lost 3 bases, and 4 bases stayed unmatched. The CDR3 region is CSARADRGSYEQYF. The CDR3 DNA sequence: TGCAGTGCTAGAGCGGACAGGGGAAGCTACGAGCAGTACTTC.

V usage is TRBV7-2 and J usage is TRBJ1-4; TRBD1 aligns across 8 bases. CDR1 and CDR2 (germline): SGHTA, FQGNSA. The CDR3 contains 14 residues. V shed 7 bases, J shed 10 bases, and the junction held 11 bases outside the gene matches. The CDR3 bases are TGTGCCAGCAACAGCGGACAGGGTGGGGGAAAACTGTTTTTT. This encodes CASNSGQGGGKLFF. Full variable domain (outside the CDR3, taken from reference TRBV7-2 and TRBJ1-4): GAGVSQSPSNKVTEKGKDVELRCDPISGHTALYWYRQSLGQGLEFLIYFQGNSAPDKSGLPSDRFSAERTGGSVSTLTIQRTQQEDSAVYLCASNSGQGGGKLFFGSGTQLSVL.